This T cell receptor (beta chain) was captured by sequencing in a study of blood T cell repertoires in COVID-19. Background on the study: Nucleic acid was either cDNA or gDNA, and it came from T cells, B-cell-depleted T cells, or PBMCs.

The CDR3 covers 15 residues. Germline V lookup: CDR1 LNHDA, CDR2 SQIVND (reference sequence). V was cut by 2 bases and J by 3 bases, with 13 bases left in between. TCRdb keeps only in-frame clones here, not all; method: immunoSEQ multiplex PCR. The sample has about 250,000 clones, 70% to 75% seen once. The clonotype comes from a woman aged 80 or over with acute or convalescent COVID-19. The sequenced sample was peripheral blood. The chain has TRBV19 and TRBJ1-2, with D maybe TRBD1 (6 bases). CDR3 sequence: CASSIMQGNYYGYTF. The CDR3 nucleotides are TGTGCCAGTAGTATAATGCAGGGGAACTACTATGGCTACACCTTC.